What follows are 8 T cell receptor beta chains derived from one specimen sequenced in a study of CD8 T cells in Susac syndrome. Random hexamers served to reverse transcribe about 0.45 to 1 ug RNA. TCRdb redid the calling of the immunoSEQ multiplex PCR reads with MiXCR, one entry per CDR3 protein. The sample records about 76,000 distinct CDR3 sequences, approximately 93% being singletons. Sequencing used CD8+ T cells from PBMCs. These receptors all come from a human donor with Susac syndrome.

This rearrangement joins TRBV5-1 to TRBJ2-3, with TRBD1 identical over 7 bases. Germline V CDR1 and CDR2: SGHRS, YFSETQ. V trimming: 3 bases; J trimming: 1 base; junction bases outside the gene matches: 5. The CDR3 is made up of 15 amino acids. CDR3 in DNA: TGCGCCAGCAGCTACGGCGACAGGGGCACAGATACGCAGTATTTT. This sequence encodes CASSYGDRGTDTQYF.

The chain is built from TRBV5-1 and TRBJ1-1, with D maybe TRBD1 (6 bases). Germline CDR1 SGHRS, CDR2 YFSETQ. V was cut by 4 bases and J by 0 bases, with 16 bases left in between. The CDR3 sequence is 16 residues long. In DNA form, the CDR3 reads TGCGCCAGCAGCCCCCAGACAGGACTCATGAACACTGAAGCTTTCTTT. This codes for CASSPQTGLMNTEAFF.

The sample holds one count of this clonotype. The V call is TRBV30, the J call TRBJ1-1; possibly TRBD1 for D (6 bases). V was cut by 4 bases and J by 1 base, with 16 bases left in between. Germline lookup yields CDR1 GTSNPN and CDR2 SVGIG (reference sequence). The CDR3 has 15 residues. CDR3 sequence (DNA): TGTGCCTGGACTGCTGCTGGGGGGCCGAACACTGAAGCTTTCTTT. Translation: CAWTAAGGPNTEAFF.

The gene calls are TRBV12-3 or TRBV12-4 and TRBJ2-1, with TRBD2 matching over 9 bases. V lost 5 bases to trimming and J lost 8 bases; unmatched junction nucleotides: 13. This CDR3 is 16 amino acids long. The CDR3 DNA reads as TGTGCCAGCAGTCCCTCCCTAGCGGGGTATAGGGATGAGCAGTTCTTC. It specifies CASSPSLAGYRDEQFF.

CDR3 loop: CASSLDQRPGELFF. CDR3 DNA sequence: TGTGCCAGCAGCTTAGACCAGCGCCCCGGGGAGCTGTTTTTT. The chain employs TRBV11-3 and TRBJ2-2; D is ambiguous. This CDR3 region has 14 residues. V lost 0 bases and J lost 6, with 8 bases in between. Germline V gives CDR1 SGHNT, CDR2 YENEEA.

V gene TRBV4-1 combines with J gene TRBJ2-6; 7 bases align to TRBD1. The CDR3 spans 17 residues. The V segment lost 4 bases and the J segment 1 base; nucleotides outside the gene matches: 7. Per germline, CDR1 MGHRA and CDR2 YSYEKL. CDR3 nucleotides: TGCGCCAGCAGCCCCCGGGACAGCCTTTCTGGGGCCAACGTCCTGACTTTC. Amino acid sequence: CASSPRDSLSGANVLTF.

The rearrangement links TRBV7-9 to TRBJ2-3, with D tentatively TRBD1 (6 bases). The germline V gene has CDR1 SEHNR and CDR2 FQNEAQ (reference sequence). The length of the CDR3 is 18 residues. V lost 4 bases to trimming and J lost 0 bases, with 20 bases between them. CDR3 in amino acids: CASSSDPNRVTSTDTQYF. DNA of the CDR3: TGTGCCAGCAGCTCGGATCCGAACAGGGTAACTAGCACAGATACGCAGTATTTT.

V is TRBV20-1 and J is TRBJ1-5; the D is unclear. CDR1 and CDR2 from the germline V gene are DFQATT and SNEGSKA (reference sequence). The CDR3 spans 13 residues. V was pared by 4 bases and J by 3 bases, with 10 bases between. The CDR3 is CSAILGINQPQHF. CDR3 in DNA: TGCAGTGCTATTTTAGGGATCAATCAGCCCCAGCATTTT.